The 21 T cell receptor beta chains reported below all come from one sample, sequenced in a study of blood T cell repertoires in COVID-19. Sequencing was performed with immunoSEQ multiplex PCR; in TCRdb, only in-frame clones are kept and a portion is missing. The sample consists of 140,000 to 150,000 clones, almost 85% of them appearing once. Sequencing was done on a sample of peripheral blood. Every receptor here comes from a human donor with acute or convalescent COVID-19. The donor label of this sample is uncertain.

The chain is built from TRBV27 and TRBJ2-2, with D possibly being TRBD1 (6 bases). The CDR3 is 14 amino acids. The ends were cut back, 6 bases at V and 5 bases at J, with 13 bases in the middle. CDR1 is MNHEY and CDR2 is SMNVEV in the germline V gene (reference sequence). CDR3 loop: CASRQGRQTGELFF. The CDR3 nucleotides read TGTGCCAGCAGACAGGGCCGTCAGACCGGGGAGCTGTTTTTT.

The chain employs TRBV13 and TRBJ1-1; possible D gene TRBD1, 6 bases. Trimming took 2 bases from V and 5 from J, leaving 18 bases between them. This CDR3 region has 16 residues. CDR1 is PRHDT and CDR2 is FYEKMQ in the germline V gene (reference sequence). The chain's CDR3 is CASSLTGGRRDTEAFF. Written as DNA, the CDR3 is TGTGCCAGCAGCTTAACCGGGGGGCGCAGGGATACTGAAGCTTTCTTT.

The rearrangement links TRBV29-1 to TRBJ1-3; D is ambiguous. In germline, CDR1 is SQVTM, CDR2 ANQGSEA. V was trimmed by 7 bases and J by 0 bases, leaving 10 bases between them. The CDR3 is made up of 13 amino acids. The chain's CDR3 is CSAPEDSGNTIYF. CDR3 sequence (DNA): TGCAGCGCCCCCGAGGACTCTGGAAACACCATATATTTT.

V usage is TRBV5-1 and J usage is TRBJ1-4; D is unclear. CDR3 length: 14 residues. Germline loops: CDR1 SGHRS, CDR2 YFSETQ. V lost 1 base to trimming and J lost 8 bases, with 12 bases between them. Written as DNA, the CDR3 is TGCGCCAGCAGCTTGAGCAACGGAGGAGAAAAACTGTTTTTT. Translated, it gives CASSLSNGGEKLFF.

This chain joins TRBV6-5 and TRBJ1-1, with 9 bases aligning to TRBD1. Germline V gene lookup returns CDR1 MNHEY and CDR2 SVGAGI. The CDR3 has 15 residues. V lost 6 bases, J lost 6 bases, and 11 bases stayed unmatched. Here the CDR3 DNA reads TGTGCCAGCAGCATTTCTTACAGGGGGCAGGCTGAAGCTTTCTTT. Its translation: CASSISYRGQAEAFF.

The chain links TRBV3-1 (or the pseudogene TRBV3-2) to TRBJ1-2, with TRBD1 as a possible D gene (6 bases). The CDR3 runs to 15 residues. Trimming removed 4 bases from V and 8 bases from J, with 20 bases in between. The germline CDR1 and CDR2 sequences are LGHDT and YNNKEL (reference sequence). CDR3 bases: TGTGCCAGCAGCCTTGGATTTGTACAGGGTTGGGGCTACACCTTC. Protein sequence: CASSLGFVQGWGYTF.

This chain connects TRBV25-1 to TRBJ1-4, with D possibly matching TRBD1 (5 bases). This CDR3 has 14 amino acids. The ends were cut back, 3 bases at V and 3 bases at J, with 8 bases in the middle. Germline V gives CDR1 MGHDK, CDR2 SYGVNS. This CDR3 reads CASSEPGANEKLFF. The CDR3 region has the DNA TGTGCCAGCAGTGAGCCGGGGGCTAATGAAAAACTGTTTTTT.

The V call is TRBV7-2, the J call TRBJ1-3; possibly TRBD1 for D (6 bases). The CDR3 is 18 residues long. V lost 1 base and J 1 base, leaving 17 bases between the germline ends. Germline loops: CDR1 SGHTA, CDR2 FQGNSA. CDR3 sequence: CASSLEARGAYSGNTIYF. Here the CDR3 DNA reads TGTGCCAGCAGCTTAGAGGCCAGGGGAGCCTATTCTGGAAACACCATATATTTT. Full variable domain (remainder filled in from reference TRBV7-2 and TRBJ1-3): GAGVSQSPSNKVTEKGKDVELRCDPISGHTALYWYRQSLGQGLEFLIYFQGNSAPDKSGLPSDRFSAERTGGSVSTLTIQRTQQEDSAVYLCASSLEARGAYSGNTIYFGEGSWLTVV.

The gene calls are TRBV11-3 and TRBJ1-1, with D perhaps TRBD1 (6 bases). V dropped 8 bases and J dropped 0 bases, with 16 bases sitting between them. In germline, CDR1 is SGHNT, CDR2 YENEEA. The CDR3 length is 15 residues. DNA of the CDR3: TGTGCCAGCGCCGCGTGGGGGGGCCTGAACACTGAAGCTTTCTTT. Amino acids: CASAAWGGLNTEAFF. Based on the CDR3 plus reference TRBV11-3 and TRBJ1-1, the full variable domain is EAGVVQSPRYKIIEKKQPVAFWCNPISGHNTLYWYLQNLGQGPELLIRYENEEAVDDSQLPKDRFSAERLKGVDSTLKIQPAELGDSAVYLCASAAWGGLNTEAFFGQGTRLTVV.

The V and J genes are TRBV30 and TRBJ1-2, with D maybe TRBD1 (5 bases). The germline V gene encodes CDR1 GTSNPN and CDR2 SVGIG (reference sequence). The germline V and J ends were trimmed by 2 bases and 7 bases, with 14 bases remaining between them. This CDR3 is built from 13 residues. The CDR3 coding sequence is TGTGCCTGGAGTCCCGACAGTTTTCGTGGCTACACCTTC. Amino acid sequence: CAWSPDSFRGYTF.

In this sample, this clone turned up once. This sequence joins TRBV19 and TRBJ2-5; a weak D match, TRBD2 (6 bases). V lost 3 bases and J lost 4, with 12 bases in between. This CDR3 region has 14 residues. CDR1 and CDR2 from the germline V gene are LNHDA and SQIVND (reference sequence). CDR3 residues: CASSMGGNRETQYF. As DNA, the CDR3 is TGTGCCAGTAGTATGGGGGGAAATCGAGAGACCCAGTACTTC. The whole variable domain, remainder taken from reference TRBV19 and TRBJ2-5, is DGGITQSPKYLFRKEGQNVTLSCEQNLNHDAMYWYRQDPGQGLRLIYYSQIVNDFQKGDIAEGYSVSREKKESFPLTVTSAQKNPTAFYLCASSMGGNRETQYFGPGTRLLVL.

The CDR3 spells CASKLGGINEQYF. CDR3 DNA: TGTGCCAGCAAATTGGGGGGTATCAACGAGCAGTACTTC. The chain links TRBV2 to TRBJ2-7, with D possibly being TRBD2 (6 bases). This CDR3 spans 13 amino acids. The germline V and J ends were trimmed by 7 bases and 5 bases, with 15 bases remaining between them. Germline V lookup: CDR1 SNHLY, CDR2 FYNNEI.

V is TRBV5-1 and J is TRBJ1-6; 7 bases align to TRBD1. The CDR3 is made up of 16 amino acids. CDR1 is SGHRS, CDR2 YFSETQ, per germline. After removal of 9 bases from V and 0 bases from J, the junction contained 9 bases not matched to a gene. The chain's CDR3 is CATSEQGGSYNSPLHF. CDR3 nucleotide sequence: TGCGCCACCTCGGAGCAGGGGGGCTCCTATAATTCACCCCTCCACTTT.

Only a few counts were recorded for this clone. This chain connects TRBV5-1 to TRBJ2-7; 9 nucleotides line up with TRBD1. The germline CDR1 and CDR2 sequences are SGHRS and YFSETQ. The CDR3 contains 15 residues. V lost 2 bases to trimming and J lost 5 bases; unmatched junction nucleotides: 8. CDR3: CASSFYEDRGHEQYF. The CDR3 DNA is TGCGCCAGCAGCTTTTACGAGGACAGGGGCCACGAGCAGTACTTC.

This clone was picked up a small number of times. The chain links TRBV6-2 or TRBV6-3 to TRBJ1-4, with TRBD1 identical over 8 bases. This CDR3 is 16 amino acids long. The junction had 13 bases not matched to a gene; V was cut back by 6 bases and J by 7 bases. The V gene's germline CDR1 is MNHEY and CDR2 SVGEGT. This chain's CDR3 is CASSPGDGTGGEKLFF. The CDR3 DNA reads TGTGCCAGCAGCCCAGGCGACGGGACAGGCGGTGAAAAACTGTTTTTT.

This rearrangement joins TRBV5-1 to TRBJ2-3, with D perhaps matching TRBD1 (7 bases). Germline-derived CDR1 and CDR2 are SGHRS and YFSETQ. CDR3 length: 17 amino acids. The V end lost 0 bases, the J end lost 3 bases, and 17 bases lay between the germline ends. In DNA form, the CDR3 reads TGCGCCAGCAGCTTGGAGGGCAGGGGGGTAGGTACAGATACGCAGTATTTT. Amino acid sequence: CASSLEGRGVGTDTQYF.

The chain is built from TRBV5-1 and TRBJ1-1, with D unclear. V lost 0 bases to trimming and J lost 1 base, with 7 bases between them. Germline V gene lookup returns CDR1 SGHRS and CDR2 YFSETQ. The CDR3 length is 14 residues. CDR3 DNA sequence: TGCGCCAGCAGCTTGGCCGTAGCGAACACTGAAGCTTTCTTT. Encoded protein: CASSLAVANTEAFF.

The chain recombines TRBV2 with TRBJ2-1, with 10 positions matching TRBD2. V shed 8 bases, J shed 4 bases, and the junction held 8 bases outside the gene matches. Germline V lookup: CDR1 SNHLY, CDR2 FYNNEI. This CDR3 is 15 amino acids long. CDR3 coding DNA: TGTGCCAGCCGCCCTATAGCGGGGGGTTACAATGAGCAGTTCTTC. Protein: CASRPIAGGYNEQFF.

Here the CDR3 DNA reads TGTGCCAGCAGTGGGCGGGGGGAAGGTTCACCCCTCCACTTT. Amino acids: CASSGRGEGSPLHF. J is TRBJ1-6 and V is TRBV2; weak D call: TRBD1 (5 bases). Per the germline V gene, CDR1 is SNHLY and CDR2 is FYNNEI. The CDR3 has 14 residues. Trimming removed 4 bases at V and 9 bases at J, with 13 bases between.

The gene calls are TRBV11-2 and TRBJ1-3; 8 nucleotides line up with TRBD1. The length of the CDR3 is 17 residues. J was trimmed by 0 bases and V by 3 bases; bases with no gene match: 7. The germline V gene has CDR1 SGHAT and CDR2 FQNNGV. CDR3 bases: TGTGCCAGCAGCTTGGACCCGGGACAGGCCTCTGGAAACACCATATATTTT. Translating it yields CASSLDPGQASGNTIYF.

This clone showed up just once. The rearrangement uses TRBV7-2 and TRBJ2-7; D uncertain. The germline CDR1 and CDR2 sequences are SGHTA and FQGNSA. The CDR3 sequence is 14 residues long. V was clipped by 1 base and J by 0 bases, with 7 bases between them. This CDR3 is CASSLDYNSYEQYF. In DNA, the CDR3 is TGTGCCAGCAGCTTAGACTACAACTCCTACGAGCAGTACTTC.